This T cell receptor (beta chain) was documented in a study of CD8+ T cells in alopecia areata. Extracted from the samples, RNA was reverse transcribed into cDNA to serve as the sequencing template. Profiling relied on immunoSEQ multiplex PCR, and the TCRdb table lists in-frame clones only, not all of them. The data hold 150,000 or so clones, with approximately 49% observed a single time. Germline V lookup: CDR1 MRHNA, CDR2 SNTAGT. Trimming left V 0 bases short and J 10 bases short, with 13 bases between. The length of the CDR3 is 14 residues. The TCR was taken from a human donor with alopecia areata. Material: CD8+ T cells sorted from blood, obtained at week 0. The chain links TRBV6-4 to TRBJ2-1; D is possibly TRBD2 (6 bases). The DNA for the CDR3 is TGTGCCAGCAGTGACTCAGGGGAGGTGAGAGAGCAGTTCTTC. Its protein product is CASSDSGEVREQFF.